Below, 17 T cell receptor beta chains from the same sample are listed, as sequenced in a study of lymphopenia after photon versus proton radiotherapy. Some clones are missing from TCRdb's copy, which holds only in-frame ones; the method was immunoSEQ multiplex PCR. The sample has approximately 70,000 clones, about 85% seen once. The sequences come from peripheral blood, collected from a patient treated with proton-based radiotherapy. The receptors derive from a man older than 75 with esophageal cancer.

The chain carries TRBV19 and TRBJ1-5, with D unresolved. CDR3 length equals 14 residues. The V end was cut by 3 bases, the J end by 5 bases, with 11 bases between. Germline lookup yields CDR1 LNHDA and CDR2 SQIVND (reference sequence). CDR3 sequence: CASSIIGTDQPQHF. In nucleotides, the CDR3 is TGTGCCAGTAGTATCATCGGCACCGATCAGCCCCAGCATTTT.

The CDR3 sequence is CASSFRPDTQYF. CDR3 nucleotides: TGTGCCAGCAGCTTCAGACCAGATACGCAGTATTTT. The chain uses TRBV5-6 and TRBJ2-3; no clear D. The CDR3 totals 12 residues. Germline V gene lookup returns CDR1 SGHDT and CDR2 YYEEEE. V lost 2 bases and J 4 bases, leaving 5 bases between the germline ends.

This chain uses TRBV18 with TRBJ2-5; tentatively, D is TRBD2 (5 bases). Deletions cut 3 bases from V and 2 bases from J, with 16 bases between. The germline CDR1 and CDR2 sequences are KGHSH and LQKENI. This CDR3 has 16 residues. The CDR3 is CASSPQEVLLQETQYF. CDR3 DNA: TGTGCCAGCTCACCGCAGGAGGTGCTCTTGCAAGAGACCCAGTACTTC.

This clone was detected only once. DNA of the CDR3: TGTGCCAGCAGCTTACGGGGGGGGACGTGGGAAAAACTGTTTTTT. This translates into CASSLRGGTWEKLFF. This chain joins TRBV11-2 and TRBJ1-4; possibly TRBD1 for D (5 bases). The germline V and J ends were trimmed by 2 bases and 8 bases, with 15 bases remaining between them. The CDR3 length is 15 residues. Germline lookup yields CDR1 SGHAT and CDR2 FQNNGV.

The chain has TRBV4-2 and TRBJ1-2; the D is unclear. Trimming stripped 0 bases from V and 3 bases from J, with 8 bases between. Germline CDR1 is LGHNA and CDR2 is YNFKEQ. This CDR3 contains 14 residues. CDR3 sequence (DNA): TGTGCCAGCAGCCAAGAACGGAATGACTATGGCTACACCTTC. This translates into CASSQERNDYGYTF.

This chain connects TRBV30 to TRBJ1-4, with D tentatively TRBD1 (5 bases). This CDR3 contains 14 residues. V was pared by 3 bases and J by 3 bases, with 11 bases between. The germline V gene encodes CDR1 GTSNPN and CDR2 SVGIG (reference sequence). CDR3 sequence: CAWRWGGANEKLFF. In nucleotides, the CDR3 is TGTGCCTGGAGATGGGGCGGAGCTAATGAAAAACTGTTTTTT.

V and J are TRBV15 and TRBJ2-1; 9 positions match TRBD2. CDR1 and CDR2 from the germline V gene are LNHNV and YYDKDF (reference sequence). This CDR3 contains 16 residues. Unmatched junction bases numbered 6, after V lost 2 bases and J lost 4 bases. The CDR3 nucleotides are TGTGCCACCAGCAGACTTAGCGGGAGAGGTTACAATGAGCAGTTCTTC. This encodes CATSRLSGRGYNEQFF.

V gene TRBV12-5 combines with J gene TRBJ1-2; D remains ambiguous. The CDR3 totals 17 residues. V lost 0 bases to trimming and J lost 0 bases, with 14 bases between them. Germline-derived CDR1 and CDR2 are LGHNT and FRNRAP. CDR3 loop: CASGLVLVGSPNYGYTF. The CDR3 DNA follows: TGTGCTAGTGGTTTGGTACTGGTTGGCAGCCCTAACTATGGCTACACCTTC.

This clone appeared once. The chain is built from TRBV10-3 and TRBJ2-1, with D possibly matching TRBD1 (5 bases). This CDR3 is built from 16 residues. Per germline, CDR1 ENHRY and CDR2 SYGVKD. Trimming cost V 5 bases and J 4 bases, with 18 bases left between them. The CDR3 sequence is CAISPSQGKGYNEQFF. The CDR3 region has the DNA TGTGCCATCAGTCCCTCCCAGGGAAAGGGGTACAATGAGCAGTTCTTC.

This sequence joins TRBV6-6 and TRBJ2-7; D may match TRBD1 or TRBD2 (5 bases each). Germline loops: CDR1 MNHNY, CDR2 SVGAGI (reference sequence). The CDR3 runs 14 residues. Trimming shortened V by 6 bases and J by 4 bases, and 16 bases separated the two germline ends. CDR3 nucleotides: TGTGCCAGCAGCCTCGGGACCTTTTTGTACGAGCAGTACTTC. This sequence encodes CASSLGTFLYEQYF.

The chain links TRBV29-1 to TRBJ1-1, with D tentatively TRBD1 (6 bases). The V and J ends lost 0 bases and 7 bases respectively, with 12 bases between them. This CDR3 comprises 13 residues. In germline, CDR1 is SQVTM, CDR2 ANQGSEA. The CDR3 DNA reads TGCAGCGTTGAAGAGGGGGGACAAGATGAAGCTTTCTTT. Protein sequence: CSVEEGGQDEAFF.

This clone was detected only a few times. The rearrangement uses TRBV19 and TRBJ1-5; weak D call: TRBD1 (5 bases). Trimming took 3 bases from V and 1 from J, leaving 10 bases between them. Germline V gives CDR1 LNHDA, CDR2 SQIVND (reference sequence). The CDR3 loop spans 15 amino acids. CDR3 nucleotide sequence: TGTGCCAGTAGTATCAGGGCGGCGAGCAATCAGCCCCAGCATTTT. It codes for CASSIRAASNQPQHF.

The chain employs TRBV5-8 and TRBJ1-5; 10 bases fit TRBD1. The length of the CDR3 is 18 residues. The V gene's germline CDR1 is SGHTS and CDR2 YDEGEE. V was pared by 5 bases and J by 0 bases, with 11 bases of the junction left unmatched. In DNA form, the CDR3 reads TGTGCCAGCAGAAGAGTGGGGACAGGGGTTGATAGCAATCAGCCCCAGCATTTT. As protein: CASRRVGTGVDSNQPQHF.

This clone was counted a single time. The gene calls are TRBV29-1 and TRBJ2-3, with 7 bases fitting TRBD1. V shed 5 bases, J shed 4 bases, and the junction held 6 bases outside the gene matches. CDR1 SQVTM and CDR2 ANQGSEA come from the germline V gene. The CDR3 contains 13 residues. The CDR3 protein is CSVHRGGPDTQYF. As DNA, the CDR3 is TGCAGCGTTCACAGGGGTGGTCCAGATACGCAGTATTTT.

J is TRBJ2-7 and V is TRBV7-9, with D possibly being TRBD1 or TRBD2 (5 bases each). Germline CDR1 reads SEHNR; CDR2 reads FQNEAQ (reference sequence). The CDR3 is made up of 12 amino acids. V dropped 6 bases and J dropped 2 bases, with 8 bases sitting between them. CDR3: CASSGGPYEQYF. The CDR3 DNA sequence: TGTGCCAGCAGTGGGGGTCCCTACGAGCAGTACTTC.

The chain is built from TRBV20-1 and TRBJ2-1; D is ambiguous. CDR1 and CDR2 (germline): DFQATT, SNEGSKA (reference sequence). The CDR3 is made up of 11 amino acids. Between the trimmed V and J ends, which lost 3 bases and 3 bases, there was a span of 3 bases. The CDR3 reads CSASLYNEQFF. Here the CDR3 DNA reads TGCAGTGCTAGTCTCTACAATGAGCAGTTCTTC.

This chain uses TRBV30 with TRBJ1-6; 10 bases line up with TRBD1. This CDR3 has 14 amino acids. V shed 4 bases, J shed 13 bases, and the junction held 10 bases outside the gene matches. The germline gives CDR1 GTSNPN, CDR2 SVGIG (reference sequence). This CDR3 is CAWNRDRGNFPLHF. The CDR3 bases are TGTGCCTGGAACCGGGACAGGGGCAATTTTCCCCTCCACTTT.